One sample yielded the 21 T cell receptor beta chains listed below, sequenced in a study of T cell clones after liver transplantation. The protocol was immunoSEQ multiplex PCR, while the TCRdb copy is restricted to in-frame clones and leaves out a portion. This repertoire shows roughly 19,000 clones, 85% to 90% found once; its top ten account for 10% to 15%. The source material was CD8+ T cells from blood, sampled approximately 3.5 years after liver transplant. The receptors derive from a human patient who received a liver transplant. Some T cells may trace back to the graft donor.

The CDR3: CATKQGAHTEAFF. CDR3 nucleotides: TGTGCCACTAAACAGGGGGCCCACACTGAAGCTTTCTTT. The chain joins TRBV19 to TRBJ1-1; the match to TRBD1 covers 9 bases. CDR3 length equals 13 residues. Germline V lookup: CDR1 LNHDA, CDR2 SQIVND (reference sequence). Trimming cost V 10 bases and J 3 bases; bases outside gene matches: 6.

The chain carries TRBV5-1 and TRBJ1-5; D perhaps matches TRBD1 (6 bases). V was cut by 1 base and J by 5 bases, with 13 bases left in between. The germline V gene has CDR1 SGHRS and CDR2 YFSETQ. This CDR3 comprises 15 residues. CDR3 sequence (DNA): TGCGCCAGCAGCTTGCGAGGGGGTGCCTATCAGCCCCAGCATTTT. Translated: CASSLRGGAYQPQHF.

The chain links TRBV9 to TRBJ1-2; D may be TRBD1 (5 bases). In germline, CDR1 is SGDLS, CDR2 YYNGEE. The CDR3 totals 13 residues. The V end lost 4 bases, the J end lost 4 bases, and 11 bases lay between the germline ends. The CDR3 DNA reads as TGTGCCAGCAGCCCCCAGGGTTTCTATGGCTACACCTTC. This translates into CASSPQGFYGYTF.

The chain uses TRBV6-5 and TRBJ2-3, with D possibly matching TRBD2 (6 bases). V lost 2 bases, J lost 2 bases, and 14 bases lay in between. Germline V gives CDR1 MNHEY, CDR2 SVGAGI. The CDR3 runs 16 residues. The CDR3 is CASSYTPGEVTDTQYF. In DNA form, the CDR3 reads TGTGCCAGCAGTTACACTCCGGGAGAAGTCACAGATACGCAGTATTTT.

The chain uses TRBV5-1 and TRBJ1-1; D gene ambiguous. Germline V gene lookup returns CDR1 SGHRS and CDR2 YFSETQ. CDR3 size: 13 residues. V gave up 2 bases and J gave up 2 bases, with 7 bases separating them. CDR3: CASSFSVNTEAFF. In DNA, the CDR3 is TGCGCCAGCAGCTTTTCGGTAAACACTGAAGCTTTCTTT.

This chain joins TRBV5-6 and TRBJ2-2; perhaps TRBD2 as D (5 bases). The CDR3 length is 16 residues. Germline CDR1 and CDR2: SGHDT and YYEEEE. With 2 bases removed from V and 0 bases from J, the gap between germline ends came to 11 bases. This CDR3 is CASSFRTDANTGELFF. CDR3 in DNA: TGTGCCAGCAGCTTCAGGACTGACGCGAACACCGGGGAGCTGTTTTTT.

J is TRBJ1-1 and V is TRBV6-5; no definite D call. CDR1 MNHEY and CDR2 SVGAGI come from the germline V gene. Trimming removed 5 bases from V and 1 base from J, with 8 bases in between. CDR3 size: 13 residues. This chain's CDR3 is CASSPPGNTEAFF. The CDR3 bases are TGTGCCAGCAGTCCTCCAGGGAACACTGAAGCTTTCTTT.

The gene calls are TRBV9 and TRBJ2-3; 7 bases fit TRBD2. V dropped 3 bases and J dropped 0; count of bases not matched to a gene: 13. This CDR3 spans 18 amino acids. CDR1 is SGDLS, CDR2 YYNGEE, per germline. The CDR3 region is CASSASTQTGGSTDTQYF. The CDR3 coding sequence is TGTGCCAGCAGCGCGTCCACCCAAACGGGAGGAAGCACAGATACGCAGTATTTT.

V is TRBV7-9 and J is TRBJ2-1; 14 bases align to TRBD2. This CDR3 spans 17 amino acids. J was trimmed by 7 bases and V by 5 bases; bases with no gene match: 10. Germline lookup yields CDR1 SEHNR and CDR2 FQNEAQ (reference sequence). The CDR3 DNA follows: TGTGCCAGCAGCCCCCGGACTAGCGGGAGGCCGGGGAATGAGCAGTTCTTC. It codes for CASSPRTSGRPGNEQFF. The whole variable domain, remainder taken from reference TRBV7-9 and TRBJ2-1, is DTGVSQNPRHKITKRGQNVTFRCDPISEHNRLYWYRQTLGQGPEFLTYFQNEAQLEKSRLLSDRFSAERPKGSFSTLEIQRTEQGDSAMYLCASSPRTSGRPGNEQFFGPGTRLTVL.

This clone was seen a handful of times. J is TRBJ1-2 and V is TRBV9, with D tentatively TRBD1 (5 bases). There are 14 residues in the CDR3. The germline gives CDR1 SGDLS, CDR2 YYNGEE. Trimming removed 0 bases at V and 2 bases at J, with 8 bases between. This CDR3 reads CASSVAGTNYGYTF. In DNA form, the CDR3 reads TGTGCCAGCAGCGTAGCGGGGACCAACTATGGCTACACCTTC.

The chain recombines TRBV7-9 with TRBJ1-4; the match to TRBD1 covers 8 bases. Germline assignment: CDR1 SEHNR and CDR2 FQNEAQ (reference sequence). This CDR3 spans 17 amino acids. J lost 0 bases, V lost 5 bases, and 8 bases had no gene match. As DNA, the CDR3 is TGTGCCAGCAGCGATTCGGACAGGGAAGCAACTAATGAAAAACTGTTTTTT. This codes for CASSDSDREATNEKLFF.

The chain has TRBV4-3 and TRBJ1-2; no definite D call. The CDR3 has 15 residues. V was cut by 0 bases and J by 8 bases, with 16 bases left in between. Germline V gene data show CDR1 as LGHNA and CDR2 as YSLEER. The CDR3 region has the DNA TGCGCCAGCAGCCAAGATCCCGTAGGGCTGAGGGGCTACACCTTC. This encodes CASSQDPVGLRGYTF.

In this sample, this clone turned up once. The chain is built from TRBV2 and TRBJ2-1; possibly TRBD1 for D (6 bases). Looked up from germline, CDR1 is SNHLY and CDR2 is FYNNEI. Deletions cut 6 bases from V and 0 bases from J, with 15 bases between. This CDR3 has 16 residues. The CDR3 coding sequence is TGTGCCAGCAGAAGTTTACAGGGCAGCTCCTACAATGAGCAGTTCTTC. This sequence encodes CASRSLQGSSYNEQFF.

V usage is TRBV7-9 and J usage is TRBJ2-5; tentative D call: TRBD1 (7 bases). Germline CDR1 reads SEHNR; CDR2 reads FQNEAQ (reference sequence). V gave up 4 bases and J gave up 11 bases, with 14 bases separating them. The CDR3 is 12 amino acids. CDR3: CASSSGGLLQYF. The CDR3 nucleotides read TGTGCCAGCAGCTCAGGGGGACTTTTACAGTACTTC. The variable domain in full, completed from reference TRBV7-9 and TRBJ2-5, reads DTGVSQNPRHKITKRGQNVTFRCDPISEHNRLYWYRQTLGQGPEFLTYFQNEAQLEKSRLLSDRFSAERPKGSFSTLEIQRTEQGDSAMYLCASSSGGLLQYFGPGTRLLVL.

The chain links TRBV18 to TRBJ2-1, with D possibly TRBD2 on 5 matching bases. Deletions cut 0 bases from V and 9 bases from J, with 15 bases between. The germline V gene has CDR1 KGHSH and CDR2 LQKENI. The CDR3 totals 15 residues. Here the CDR3 DNA reads TGTGCCAGCTCACCACCCGCGGGCGTGTCTACTGAGCAGTTCTTC. Encoded protein: CASSPPAGVSTEQFF.

This chain joins TRBV28 and TRBJ1-1; D may be TRBD1 (6 bases). The germline CDR1 and CDR2 sequences are MDHEN and SYDVKM. The CDR3 sequence is 14 residues long. Trimming pared 1 base from V and 3 bases from J, leaving 9 bases between. The CDR3 is CASSLSGAYTEAFF. CDR3 sequence (DNA): TGTGCCAGCAGTTTATCGGGGGCCTACACTGAAGCTTTCTTT.

J is TRBJ2-1 and V is TRBV10-2, with D tentatively TRBD1 or TRBD2 (5 bases each). Germline lookup yields CDR1 WSHSY and CDR2 SAAADI. V was pared by 8 bases and J by 7 bases, with 9 bases between. CDR3 length: 11 residues. CDR3 bases: TGCGCCAGCCGTGGGGGAAATGAGCAGTTCTTC. It codes for CASRGGNEQFF.

This sequence joins TRBV28 and TRBJ1-1, with 7 bases lining up with TRBD1. The CDR3 covers 15 residues. With 7 bases clipped from V and 7 bases from J, the junction kept 15 bases outside the gene matches. Germline CDR1 is MDHEN and CDR2 is SYDVKM. The CDR3 DNA sequence: TGTGCCAGCAAACCCGCCACAGGGGAAAGAGTTGAAGCTTTCTTT. Its translation is CASKPATGERVEAFF.

The chain couples TRBV27 to TRBJ2-7; 8 positions agree with TRBD2. The junction had 14 bases not matched to a gene; V was cut back by 5 bases and J by 2 bases. Per germline, CDR1 MNHEY and CDR2 SMNVEV (reference sequence). The CDR3 has 17 residues. The CDR3 here is CASSSHGGGIQTYEQYF. The CDR3, as DNA: TGTGCCAGCAGTAGCCACGGGGGGGGGATACAAACCTACGAGCAGTACTTC.

The chain has TRBV10-1 and TRBJ2-2; 13 bases match TRBD2. The junction had 6 bases not matched to a gene; V was cut back by 2 bases and J by 6 bases. The CDR3 extends over 17 amino acids. Germline V gives CDR1 WNHNN, CDR2 SYGVQD (reference sequence). CDR3 in amino acids: CASSERTSGSSAGELFF. The CDR3 coding sequence is TGCGCCAGCAGTGAGCGGACTAGCGGGAGTAGCGCCGGGGAGCTGTTTTTT.

This clone has only a few counts. This chain uses TRBV9 with TRBJ2-5; D is perhaps TRBD2 (6 bases). Germline CDR1 and CDR2: SGDLS and YYNGEE. V gave up 1 base and J gave up 1 base, with 11 bases separating them. This CDR3 spans 15 amino acids. CDR3 sequence (DNA): TGTGCCAGCAGCGTAATGGGGGGTTTCCAAGAGACCCAGTACTTC. Protein product: CASSVMGGFQETQYF.